Sequencing of this T cell receptor beta chain was carried out in a study of CD8 T cells in seronegative destructive rheumatoid arthritis (dated by TCRdb to about 2020). At the level of the whole study: Most of the eight CND-RA patients were receiving biological drugs at sampling. Peripheral CD8+ TCRbeta repertoires were compared between CCP-negative destructive rheumatoid arthritis (CND-RA) patients and newly diagnosed seropositive RA, seronegative RA and healthy controls. Comparison cohorts of seropositive RA, seronegative RA and healthy controls came from an earlier published TCRbeta dataset rather than new sequencing. The paper as a whole reports these results and caveats: Across the 100,000 to 150,000 clonotypes tested, no public clonotype enrichment was retained after Benjamini-Hochberg correction. Compared with controls and other RA subtypes, CND-RA repertoires contained more CMV-reactive and fewer influenza A-reactive CD8+ TCRbeta sequences. Once age was adjusted for, the CD8+ TCRbeta repertoires of CND-RA patients appeared less diverse and more clonal than the repertoires of other RA subtypes. The small size of the CND-RA cohort was acknowledged as a study limitation. A distinct set of enriched public clonotypes appeared to be carried by CND-RA patients, and this finding was interpreted by the authors as support for a separate disease subset. Because diagnostic samples were lacking, the TCR repertoire differences may partly reflect years of poor disease control rather than having been present at onset.

Genomic DNA from CD8+ cells was used for TCRbeta sequencing, which was performed according to the manufacturer's instructions. The immunoSEQ assay was used for TCRbeta sequencing, which was carried out at a genomics technology centre in Finland. Processing in the source paper ran as follows. Clonotype tables produced by the immunoSEQ preprocessing pipeline were converted into VDJtools format, and non-productive clonotypes were filtered out. Samples with fewer than 10,000 reads were excluded, the remaining samples were subsampled to 10,000 reads, and six of the eight CND-RA samples met this threshold. Shannon-Wiener, Simpson and clonality indices were calculated with the VDJtools CalcDiversityStats function on data subsampled to 10,000 reads. To infer antigen specificity, non-singleton TCRbeta clonotypes were hard-matched against VDJdb, with no mismatches permitted. CDR3 sequences that differed by one amino acid (Hamming distance 1) were grouped together into clusters with potentially shared antigen targets. After each group was resampled to six samples, one-sided Fisher's exact tests checked public clonotypes for group enrichment, with the whole procedure repeated ten times. Not all clones reach the TCRdb copy of this immuneACCESS table, which keeps in-frame sequences only. Checked studies attribute under half of the gap to unresolved V genes and leave the rest unexplained. Clone size and the V and J calls come from that table; the DNA yielded D and trimming. The sample records more than 10,000 clones, roughly 87% of which are singletons. The top ten hold 27% of the sample.

With regard to this clone: Its antigen is still unknown. Base qualities are not at hand, and no much larger clone is one base apart.

CND-RA patients were negative for the clinical CCP2 antibody test, and joint destruction progressed despite active therapy. Every CND-RA patient showed typical joint destruction in the wrists and ankles and had failed conventional anti-rheumatic therapy. Sampling of CND-RA patients was performed not at diagnosis but after long disease histories, which spanned decades in several cases. Roughly 50 millilitres of EDTA-anticoagulated peripheral blood were collected from each patient. Ficoll-Paque PLUS density gradient separation was used to isolate peripheral blood mononuclear cells. AutoMACS magnetic bead positive selection was used to isolate CD8+ cells from fresh or cryopreserved PBMCs, and purity was verified by flow cytometry. Genomic DNA was extracted with Nucleospin Tissue or Tissue XS kits and quantified on a Qubit 2.0 fluorometer. The sample comprised CD8+ T cells from blood. This receptor was obtained from a woman between 30 and 55 years old with seronegative destructive rheumatoid arthritis.

In nucleotide form, the sequence is TGTGCCAGCAGCTCTCCGTTAGAAGAGACCCAGTACTTC. This sequence encodes CASSSPLEETQYF. Here the chain combines TRBV7-7 and TRBJ2-5; the D gene remains uncertain. CDR1 and CDR2 were assigned from the germline V gene (reference sequence) as SSHAT and FNYEAQ. The CDR3 sequence holds 13 residues, the cysteine and phenylalanine included. Only CDR3 DNA remains: 39 bases, in frame from the first base. A distance of 9 bases separates the germline ends of V and J, which lose 4 bases and 3 bases respectively.